One and the same sample provided the 9 T cell receptor beta chains below, sequenced in a study of graft-versus-host responses after intestinal transplantation. Clones were read by immunoSEQ multiplex PCR, and TCRdb kept only the in-frame ones, dropping some. Found here are some 110,000 clones, approximately 84% of them singletons; the top ten hold more than 0.8%. No antigen has been identified for these receptors. The sequenced sample was unstimulated CD4+ T cells sorted from spleen or lymph node cells, obtained before intestinal transplant. These receptors were collected from a human donor who received an intestinal transplant.

The rearrangement links TRBV9 to TRBJ1-2; D gene uncertain. This CDR3 region has 14 residues. Trimming cost V 0 bases and J 3 bases, with 9 bases left between them. The germline V gene has CDR1 SGDLS and CDR2 YYNGEE. This CDR3 is CASSVGVVDYGYTF. The CDR3 DNA sequence: TGTGCCAGCAGCGTAGGGGTCGTAGACTATGGCTACACCTTC.

This chain links TRBV11-2 with TRBJ2-7, with no clear D. The germline CDR1 and CDR2 sequences are SGHAT and FQNNGV. The CDR3 totals 15 residues. Trimming took off 5 bases at V and 0 bases at J, with 14 bases between the two ends. CDR3 loop: CASSPQSLSSYEQYF. The DNA for the CDR3 is TGTGCCAGCAGCCCACAGAGTTTAAGCTCCTACGAGCAGTACTTC.

V gene TRBV18 combines with J gene TRBJ1-2; D remains ambiguous. V gave up 1 base and J gave up 2 bases, with 8 bases separating them. Germline CDR1 reads KGHSH; CDR2 reads LQKENI. There are 14 residues in the CDR3. The CDR3 DNA follows: TGTGCCAGCTCACCACAGCAGAAAAACTATGGCTACACCTTC. Residues: CASSPQQKNYGYTF.

This rearrangement joins TRBV4-1 to TRBJ1-1; D unresolved. The ends were cut back, 1 base at V and 4 bases at J, with 13 bases in the middle. The CDR3 runs to 15 residues. Germline V gene sequence: CDR1 MGHRA, CDR2 YSYEKL. This chain's CDR3 is CASSQAPGWSTEAFF. As DNA, the CDR3 is TGCGCCAGCAGCCAAGCCCCGGGATGGAGCACTGAAGCTTTCTTT.

This clone has just one count. The J gene is TRBJ2-2, the V gene TRBV30, with a possible D match to TRBD2 (5 bases). Germline assignment: CDR1 GTSNPN and CDR2 SVGIG (reference sequence). Trimming took 0 bases from V and 4 from J, leaving 9 bases between them. The CDR3 length is 14 residues. CDR3 in DNA: TGTGCCTGGAGTGTTTGGGGAGCCACCGGGGAGCTGTTTTTT. Amino acid sequence: CAWSVWGATGELFF.

This sequence joins TRBV29-1 and TRBJ1-2, with D possibly matching TRBD1 (5 bases). This CDR3 has 13 amino acids. CDR1 and CDR2 from the germline V gene are SQVTM and ANQGSEA. The V end was cut by 7 bases, the J end by 7 bases, with 19 bases between. CDR3 sequence reads: CSARGRDGLGYTF. DNA of the CDR3: TGCAGCGCCCGAGGCAGGGACGGTCTTGGCTACACCTTC. Together with reference TRBV29-1 and TRBJ1-2, the CDR3 gives the full variable domain: SAVISQKPSRDICQRGTSLTIQCQVDSQVTMMFWYRQQPGQSLTLIATANQGSEATYESGFVIDKFPISRPNLTFSTLTVSNMSPEDSSIYLCSARGRDGLGYTFGSGTRLTVV.

The CDR3 region has the DNA TGTGCCAGCAGCTCCCCCGGACTAGCGGGGGCCGACAATGAGCAGTTCTTC. Encoded protein: CASSSPGLAGADNEQFF. The rearrangement uses TRBV5-4 and TRBJ2-1, with 13 positions matching TRBD2. The CDR3 consists of 17 residues. Trimming at V came to 3 bases and at J to 5 bases, leaving 8 bases not matched to a gene. CDR1 is SGHNT, CDR2 YYREEE, per germline (reference sequence).

The genes are TRBV6-5 and TRBJ1-6; D may be TRBD1 (6 bases). CDR3 length: 13 residues. Trimming pared 5 bases from V and 12 bases from J, leaving 14 bases between. Per germline, CDR1 MNHEY and CDR2 SVGAGI. This CDR3 reads CASSLPGQIPLHF. CDR3 DNA sequence: TGTGCCAGCAGTCTACCTGGACAGATACCCCTCCACTTT.

By frequency in the sample, this clone is medium-sized (0.01 to 0.1%). The chain joins TRBV9 to TRBJ1-4; possible D gene TRBD1, 6 bases. The CDR3 loop spans 15 amino acids. The V gene lost 0 bases and the J gene lost 8 bases, with 14 bases spanning the gap. Germline lookup yields CDR1 SGDLS and CDR2 YYNGEE. Written as DNA, the CDR3 is TGTGCCAGCAGCGTAGGGGGGGCCGAAGGAGAAAAACTGTTTTTT. It specifies CASSVGGAEGEKLFF.